Presented here are 29 T cell receptor beta chains from one specimen sequenced in a study of T-cell reconstitution after alpha-beta-depleted transplantation in children. Unique molecular identifiers were built into the TCRbeta library. A single record per CDR3 protein comes from TCRdb applying MiXCR to the PCR reads. The sample carries under 450,000 distinct CDR3 sequences, about a sixth recorded once. The specimen comprised PBMCs, mostly from graft donor cells, sampled 360 days after TCRalphabeta/CD19-depleted stem cell transplant. Receptors originate from a boy younger than two who had a stem cell transplant for Wiskott-Aldrich syndrome, so the T cells may come from the graft donor.

This clonotype was seen a few times. The chain uses TRBV27 and TRBJ1-5, with a possible D match to TRBD1 (5 bases). The germline CDR1 and CDR2 sequences are MNHEY and SMNVEV (reference sequence). This CDR3 has 14 residues. V was pared by 2 bases and J by 4 bases, with 9 bases between. CDR3 in DNA: TGTGCCAGCAGTTTAATCGGGGGGAATCAGCCCCAGCATTTT. It yields the protein CASSLIGGNQPQHF.

The V call is TRBV5-1, the J call TRBJ2-5; D not resolved. Trimming took off 0 bases at V and 4 bases at J, with 7 bases between the two ends. Germline loops: CDR1 SGHRS, CDR2 YFSETQ. CDR3 length: 13 amino acids. The CDR3 bases are TGCGCCAGCAGCTTGGTGTCGGTAGAGACCCAGTACTTC. It is translated as CASSLVSVETQYF.

The rearrangement links TRBV5-1 to TRBJ2-5, with D perhaps matching TRBD1 (6 bases). Germline CDR1 is SGHRS and CDR2 is YFSETQ. V lost 4 bases, J lost 2 bases, and 15 bases lay in between. The CDR3 sequence is 15 residues long. The CDR3 here is CASSPVEGGQETQYF. For the CDR3, the DNA is TGCGCCAGCAGCCCGGTAGAAGGGGGACAAGAGACCCAGTACTTC.

The rearrangement joins TRBV2 to TRBJ2-2, with a weak D call TRBD1 (5 bases). The CDR3 contains 14 residues. The germline CDR1 and CDR2 sequences are SNHLY and FYNNEI. V was pared by 6 bases and J by 2 bases, with 10 bases between. The CDR3 DNA reads TGTGCCAGCAGAAAGGACACTAACACCGGGGAGCTGTTTTTT. This sequence encodes CASRKDTNTGELFF.

The V and J genes are TRBV5-1 and TRBJ2-6; D is uncertain. The germline V and J ends were trimmed by 4 bases and 0 bases, with 5 bases remaining between them. This CDR3 region has 14 residues. Germline V lookup: CDR1 SGHRS, CDR2 YFSETQ. The CDR3 loop is CASSQSSGANVLTF. CDR3 bases: TGCGCCAGCAGCCAAAGCTCTGGGGCCAACGTCCTGACTTTC.

This clonotype was observed many times. The CDR3 nucleotides read TGTGCCAGAAACCAGGGGGGGGATACGCAGTATTTT. It encodes CARNQGGDTQYF. This chain uses TRBV12-3 or TRBV12-4 with TRBJ2-3; TRBD1 or TRBD2 may be the D gene (7 bases each). Trimming left V 9 bases short and J 6 bases short, with 13 bases between. The CDR3 consists of 12 residues.

The V and J genes are TRBV4-2 and TRBJ2-7; TRBD2 agrees at 11 bases. The CDR3 has 16 residues. The V and J ends lost 0 bases and 3 bases, in that order; junction bases with no gene match: 4. CDR1 is LGHNA, CDR2 YNFKEQ, per germline. CDR3 bases: TGTGCCAGCAGCCAAGATGGGCTAGCGGGAGGCTACGAGCAGTACTTC. It is translated as CASSQDGLAGGYEQYF.

This chain joins TRBV21-1 and TRBJ2-1. TRBV21-1 is termed a pseudogene. This CDR3 comprises 16 residues. Written as DNA, the CDR3 is TGTGCCAGCAGCGACTGTTGGGGGGGCCCCTACAATGAGCAGTTCTTC. Translating it yields CASSDCWGGPYNEQFF.

The chain uses TRBV29-1 and TRBJ2-7; D assignment may be TRBD1 or TRBD2 (6 bases each). CDR3 length: 11 amino acids. Germline V gene lookup returns CDR1 SQVTM and CDR2 ANQGSEA. Trimming shortened V by 7 bases and J by 6 bases, and 13 bases separated the two germline ends. CDR3 coding DNA: TGCAGCGCATGGGGGGCGGGCGAGCAGTACTTC. Its translation is CSAWGAGEQYF.

The chain combines TRBV25-1 with TRBJ2-3; 10 bases match TRBD2. The CDR3 is made up of 17 amino acids. Trimming cost V 2 bases and J 6 bases; bases outside gene matches: 11. The germline gives CDR1 MGHDK, CDR2 SYGVNS. The CDR3 sequence is CASSEPEIAGGPDTQYF. CDR3 bases: TGTGCCAGCAGTGAACCGGAAATAGCGGGAGGTCCCGATACGCAGTATTTT.

This clonotype occurred a few times. This chain links TRBV30 with TRBJ2-7; 12 positions match TRBD2. J gave up 3 bases and V 4 bases, and 7 bases lay outside the gene matches. This CDR3 is built from 15 residues. Germline V gives CDR1 GTSNPN, CDR2 SVGIG (reference sequence). This chain's CDR3 is CAWTSGGAGDYEQYF. Here the CDR3 DNA reads TGTGCCTGGACTAGCGGGGGGGCGGGGGACTACGAGCAGTACTTC.

The rearrangement links TRBV29-1 to TRBJ2-3, with TRBD2 matching 9 bases. The CDR3 has 17 residues. From germline, CDR1 is SQVTM and CDR2 ANQGSEA. Losses at the gene ends were 2 bases for V and 1 base for J; bases not matched to a gene: 10. The CDR3 region has the DNA TGCAGCGTTGAATGGCGGGAGGGCCCTCGGGGCACAGATACGCAGTATTTT. Its protein product is CSVEWREGPRGTDTQYF.

This clonotype occurred a few times. The rearrangement links TRBV24-1 to TRBJ1-4, with 7 nucleotides matching TRBD1. CDR1 KGHDR and CDR2 SFDVKD come from the germline V gene. The CDR3 contains 15 residues. V was pared by 3 bases and J by 8 bases, with 8 bases of the junction left unmatched. Written as DNA, the CDR3 is TGTGCCACCAGTGATCCGGACAGGTATGGAGAAAAACTGTTTTTT. Its protein is CATSDPDRYGEKLFF.

The chain couples TRBV10-1 to TRBJ2-7; possible D gene TRBD2, 5 bases. The CDR3 consists of 13 residues. With 4 bases removed from V and 7 bases from J, the gap between germline ends came to 14 bases. Germline V gene sequence: CDR1 WNHNN, CDR2 SYGVQD (reference sequence). The CDR3 nucleotides are TGCGCCAGCAGTGCTAAGAGGGCCGGAGAGCAGTACTTC. Protein sequence: CASSAKRAGEQYF.

The J gene is TRBJ2-2, the V gene TRBV6-2 or TRBV6-3; 7 nucleotides line up with TRBD2. There are 13 residues in the CDR3. Germline-derived CDR1 and CDR2 are MNHEY and SVGEGT. V shed 8 bases, J shed 4 bases, and the junction held 4 bases outside the gene matches. The CDR3 spells CASRLAFTGELFF. The CDR3 DNA reads as TGTGCCAGCCGACTAGCTTTCACCGGGGAGCTGTTTTTT.

V and J are TRBV12-3 or TRBV12-4 and TRBJ2-7; 11 nucleotides align to TRBD1. V lost 7 bases and J lost 5; bases outside the gene matches: 4. The CDR3 covers 13 residues. DNA of the CDR3: TGTGCCAGCAAGCGGGACAGGGGGAACGAGCAGTACTTC. The encoded protein is CASKRDRGNEQYF.

The chain is built from TRBV11-2 and TRBJ2-1; no clear D. Germline CDR1 reads SGHAT; CDR2 reads FQNNGV. The CDR3 length is 15 residues. V was shortened by 3 bases and J by 4 bases, with 13 bases between the two germline ends. Written as DNA, the CDR3 is TGTGCCAGCAGCTTCGAAAGTACGCTTTACAATGAGCAGTTCTTC. Translating it yields CASSFESTLYNEQFF.

The rearrangement joins TRBV2 to TRBJ2-1; 14 bases are shared with TRBD2. Trimming cost V 4 bases and J 15 bases; bases outside gene matches: 5. The CDR3 has 13 amino acids. The germline V gene encodes CDR1 SNHLY and CDR2 FYNNEI. The CDR3 bases are TGTGCCAGCAGTGGCGGACTAGCGGGAGGATGGTTCTTC. Amino acid sequence: CASSGGLAGGWFF.

The V and J genes are TRBV6-6 and TRBJ1-1; D ambiguous. The CDR3 spans 13 residues. Trimming pared 4 bases from V and 2 bases from J, leaving 8 bases between. Germline V CDR1 and CDR2: MNHNY, SVGAGI (reference sequence). CDR3 region: CASSLTPNTEAFF. CDR3 sequence (DNA): TGTGCCAGCAGTTTAACGCCCAACACTGAAGCTTTCTTT.

The table lists this clonotype with a few counts. This sequence joins TRBV12-3 or TRBV12-4 and TRBJ2-1, with 9 bases identical to TRBD2. V lost 6 bases and J lost 7; bases outside the gene matches: 10. There are 15 residues in the CDR3. CDR3 loop: CASRSFAGGPNEQFF. Here the CDR3 DNA reads TGTGCCAGCAGGTCTTTTGCGGGAGGGCCAAATGAGCAGTTCTTC.

This clonotype showed up just a few times. V and J are TRBV7-9 and TRBJ2-1; D not certain. V was cut by 6 bases and J by 6 bases, with 9 bases left in between. The CDR3 loop spans 12 amino acids. Per the germline V gene, CDR1 is SEHNR and CDR2 is FQNEAQ (reference sequence). The CDR3 reads CASRSSPNEQFF. The CDR3 DNA reads TGTGCCAGCAGGTCAAGCCCCAATGAGCAGTTCTTC.

This clonotype was seen only a few times. The chain uses TRBV7-2 and TRBJ2-7, with D maybe TRBD1 (5 bases). Germline CDR1 SGHTA, CDR2 FQGNSA. V gave up 2 bases and J gave up 4 bases, with 12 bases separating them. The CDR3 runs to 14 residues. In DNA form, the CDR3 reads TGTGCCAGCAGCTTAAGGGGTTCAAGGTACGAGCAGTACTTC. Protein sequence: CASSLRGSRYEQYF.

The chain's CDR3 is CASSFGAGGETQYF. The DNA of the CDR3 is TGTGCCAGCAGCTTCGGCGCGGGTGGAGAGACCCAGTACTTC. The rearrangement links TRBV7-2 to TRBJ2-5; D is possibly TRBD2 (5 bases). The germline V gene encodes CDR1 SGHTA and CDR2 FQGNSA. Trimming pared 3 bases from V and 4 bases from J, leaving 12 bases between. The CDR3 is 14 amino acids.

This rearrangement joins TRBV7-8 to TRBJ2-5, with D perhaps TRBD1 (5 bases). The CDR3 totals 17 residues. V was clipped by 2 bases and J by 3 bases, with 19 bases between them. CDR1 and CDR2 from the germline V gene are SGHVS and FQNEAQ. The CDR3 region has the DNA TGTGCCAGCAGCTTATATGTGTTGACAGTAAAGGAAGAGACCCAGTACTTC. This codes for CASSLYVLTVKEETQYF.

The V gene is TRBV10-3, the J gene TRBJ2-3; weak D call: TRBD1 (6 bases). The germline CDR1 and CDR2 sequences are ENHRY and SYGVKD. CDR3 size: 15 residues. The V and J ends lost 6 bases and 1 base respectively, with 14 bases between them. The CDR3 DNA reads as TGTGCCATCAGGAAACAGGGTTTCGGCACAGATACGCAGTATTTT. Protein product: CAIRKQGFGTDTQYF.

CDR3 bases: TGTGCCAGCAGCTCGACCCGTAAGACAGGGTGGCTCAGGAACACTGAAGCTTTCTTT. It is translated as CASSSTRKTGWLRNTEAFF. This sequence joins TRBV11-2 and TRBJ1-1; 7 bases align to TRBD1. Germline V lookup: CDR1 SGHAT, CDR2 FQNNGV. The J segment lost 1 base and the V segment lost 4 bases, leaving 18 bases of the junction unmatched. The length of the CDR3 is 19 residues.

This chain links TRBV5-5 with TRBJ2-7, with 8 bases fitting TRBD2. This CDR3 is built from 15 residues. V was clipped by 1 base and J by 3 bases; unmatched bases: 6. Germline assignment: CDR1 SGHKS and CDR2 YYEKEE (reference sequence). CDR3 loop: CASSLFGTRGYEQYF. The CDR3 region has the DNA TGTGCCAGCAGCTTGTTTGGGACTAGGGGCTACGAGCAGTACTTC.

The chain recombines TRBV5-1 with TRBJ2-7; D call uncertain. The CDR3 spans 14 residues. Germline CDR1 reads SGHRS; CDR2 reads YFSETQ. V was pared by 0 bases and J by 3 bases, with 10 bases between. This CDR3 is CASSLGFWGYEQYF. Here the CDR3 DNA reads TGCGCCAGCAGCTTGGGTTTCTGGGGCTACGAGCAGTACTTC.

This clonotype appeared a few times. The chain couples TRBV4-1 to TRBJ1-1; the match to TRBD1 covers 7 bases. The V segment lost 1 base and the J segment 5 bases; nucleotides outside the gene matches: 4. The CDR3 length is 14 residues. Germline CDR1 and CDR2: MGHRA and YSYEKL. CDR3 DNA: TGCGCCAGCAGCCAAGTCAGCAGGGGGACTGAAGCTTTCTTT. Amino acid sequence: CASSQVSRGTEAFF.